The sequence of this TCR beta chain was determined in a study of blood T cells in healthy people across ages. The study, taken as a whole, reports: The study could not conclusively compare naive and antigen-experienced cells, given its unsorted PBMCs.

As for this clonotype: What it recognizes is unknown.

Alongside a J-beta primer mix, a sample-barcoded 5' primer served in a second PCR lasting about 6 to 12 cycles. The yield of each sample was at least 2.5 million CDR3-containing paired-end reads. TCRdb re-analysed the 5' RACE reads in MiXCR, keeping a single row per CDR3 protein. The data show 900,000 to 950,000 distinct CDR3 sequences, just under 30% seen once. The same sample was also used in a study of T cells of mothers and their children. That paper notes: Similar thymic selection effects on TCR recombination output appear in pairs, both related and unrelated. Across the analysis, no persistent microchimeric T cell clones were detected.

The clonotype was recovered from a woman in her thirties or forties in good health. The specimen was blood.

In DNA form, the CDR3 reads TGTGCCAGCAGTTACTCCCCAGGGGGGCCTTACAATGAGCAGTACTTC. It yields the protein CASSYSPGGPYNEQYF. The rearrangement joins TRBV6-5 to TRBJ2-1; D may be TRBD1 (7 bases). The DNA end lines up better with TRBJ2-7; the J call may be wrong. Germline V gene sequence: CDR1 MNHEY, CDR2 SVGAGI. The CDR3 spans 16 residues.